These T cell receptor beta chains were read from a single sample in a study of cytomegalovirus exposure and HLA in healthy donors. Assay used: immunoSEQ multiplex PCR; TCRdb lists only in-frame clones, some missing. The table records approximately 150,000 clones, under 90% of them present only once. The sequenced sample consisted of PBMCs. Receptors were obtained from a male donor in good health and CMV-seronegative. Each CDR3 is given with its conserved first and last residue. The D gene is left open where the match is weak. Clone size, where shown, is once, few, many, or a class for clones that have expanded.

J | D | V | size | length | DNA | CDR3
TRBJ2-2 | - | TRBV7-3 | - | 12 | TGTGCCAGCAGCTTAATCGGCGGGGAGCTGTTTTTT | CASSLIGGELFF
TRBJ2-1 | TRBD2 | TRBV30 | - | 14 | TGTGCCTGGAGTGTAGGTAGCGGGAGGAATGAGCAGTTCTTC | CAWSVGSGRNEQFF
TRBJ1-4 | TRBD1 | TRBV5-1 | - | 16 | TGCGCCAGCAGCCCGGGACAGGGTTCAACTAATGAAAAACTGTTTTTT | CASSPGQGSTNEKLFF
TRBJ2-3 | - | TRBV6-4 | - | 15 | TGTGCCAGCAGTGACGGGACACTTAGCACAGATACGCAGTATTTT | CASSDGTLSTDTQYF
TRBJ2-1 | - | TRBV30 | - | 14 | TGTGCCTGGAGTTCTCCGACTAGCTACAATGAGCAGTTCTTC | CAWSSPTSYNEQFF
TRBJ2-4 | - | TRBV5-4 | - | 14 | TGTGCCAGCATCGCACAGACAGCCAAAAACATTCAGTACTTC | CASIAQTAKNIQYF
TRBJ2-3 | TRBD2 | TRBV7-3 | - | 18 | TGTGCCAGCAGCCCCCTTACTACTAGCGGGGGAGACACAGATACGCAGTATTTT | CASSPLTTSGGDTDTQYF
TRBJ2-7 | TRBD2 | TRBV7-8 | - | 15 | TGTGCCAGCAGCTTAGGGGGGGGAGCTGGTGGCGAGCAGTACTTC | CASSLGGGAGGEQYF
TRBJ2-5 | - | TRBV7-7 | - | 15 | TGTGCTAGCAGCTTAGCGCAGGGGGGAGGAGAGACCCAGTACTTC | CASSLAQGGGETQYF
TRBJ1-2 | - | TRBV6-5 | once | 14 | TGTGCGATCGCCCCTTCCGGGGGAAACTATGGCTACACCTTC | CAIAPSGGNYGYTF
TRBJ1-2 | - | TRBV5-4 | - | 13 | TGTGCCAGCAGCTTGGCACAGGACTATGGCTACACCTTC | CASSLAQDYGYTF
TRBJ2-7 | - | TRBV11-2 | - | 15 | TGTGCCAGCAGCTTAGATCCCGGGACTTTGGACGAGCAGTACTTC | CASSLDPGTLDEQYF
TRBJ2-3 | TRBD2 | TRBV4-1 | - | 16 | TGCGCCAGCAGCCAGGCTACTAGCGGTCTGGGAGATACGCAGTATTTT | CASSQATSGLGDTQYF
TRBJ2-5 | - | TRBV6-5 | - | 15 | TGTGCCAGCAGTTACTCGCCCCCTTCCCCGGGAATCCAGTACTTC | CASSYSPPSPGIQYF
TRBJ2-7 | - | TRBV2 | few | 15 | TGTGCCAGCAGTCCTGAGGTTAGGTCGTTCTACGAGCAGTACTTC | CASSPEVRSFYEQYF
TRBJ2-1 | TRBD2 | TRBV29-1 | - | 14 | TGCAGCGTTGAAGGACTAGCGGTCGAGGGAGAGCAGTTCTTC | CSVEGLAVEGEQFF
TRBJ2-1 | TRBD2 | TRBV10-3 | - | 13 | TGTGCCATAGGGAGCGGGAGTAAATATGAGCAGTTCTTC | CAIGSGSKYEQFF
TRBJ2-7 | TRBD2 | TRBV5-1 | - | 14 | TGCGCCAGCAGCCACGGGACTAGCGGCTACGAGCAGTACTTC | CASSHGTSGYEQYF
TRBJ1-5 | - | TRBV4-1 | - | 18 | TGCGCCAGCAGCCAGGGGAGGGGGGGGCCTGATAGCAATCAGCCCCAGCATTTT | CASSQGRGGPDSNQPQHF
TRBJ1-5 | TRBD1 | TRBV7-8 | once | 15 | TGTGCCAGCAGCTTAGATCCAGGGGGCGGCCAGCCCCAGCATTTT | CASSLDPGGGQPQHF
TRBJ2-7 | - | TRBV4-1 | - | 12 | TGCGCCAGCAGCCCACTCACCTACGAGCAGTACTTC | CASSPLTYEQYF
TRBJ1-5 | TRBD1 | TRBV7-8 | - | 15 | TGTGCCAGCAGCCACCGTGACAGGGAGAATCAGCCCCAGCATTTT | CASSHRDRENQPQHF
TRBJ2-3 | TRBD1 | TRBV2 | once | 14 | TGTGCCAGCAGTTTCGACAGGGCTACAGATACGCAGTATTTT | CASSFDRATDTQYF
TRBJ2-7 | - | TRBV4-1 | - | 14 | TGCGCCAGCAGCCCCAGCGGTCCGGGCTACGAGCAGTACTTC | CASSPSGPGYEQYF
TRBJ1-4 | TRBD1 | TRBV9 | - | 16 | TGTGCCAGCAGCCTTAGAGGGGACAGGGGTAATGAAAAACTGTTTTTT | CASSLRGDRGNEKLFF
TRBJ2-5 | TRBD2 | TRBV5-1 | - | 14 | TGCGCCAGCAGTTTTGACAGCGGGGAAGGGACCCAGTACTTC | CASSFDSGEGTQYF
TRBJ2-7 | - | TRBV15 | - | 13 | TGTGCCACCAGCAGGGACTACCCCTACGAGCAGTACTTC | CATSRDYPYEQYF
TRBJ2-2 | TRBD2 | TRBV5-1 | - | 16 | TGCGCCAGCAGCGGTGGACTAGCGGAAGACACCGGGGAGCTGTTTTTT | CASSGGLAEDTGELFF
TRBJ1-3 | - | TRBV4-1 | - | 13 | TGCGCCAGCAGCCACATACACGAAAACACCATATATTTT | CASSHIHENTIYF
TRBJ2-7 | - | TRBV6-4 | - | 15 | TGTGCCAGCAGTCCGGGCCACGGGGTCTCCTACGAGCAGTACTTC | CASSPGHGVSYEQYF
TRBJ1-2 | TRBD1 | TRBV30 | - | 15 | TGTGCCTGGCGGCAATCCGGGACAGGGGGCCGGGGCTACACCTTC | CAWRQSGTGGRGYTF
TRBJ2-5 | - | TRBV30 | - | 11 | TGTGCCTGGAGTGCAGGGGCGGCCCAGTACTTC | CAWSAGAAQYF
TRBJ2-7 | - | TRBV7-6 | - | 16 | TGTGCCAGCAGCCCCGAGGGGGTCAACAAGACCTACGAGCAGTACTTC | CASSPEGVNKTYEQYF
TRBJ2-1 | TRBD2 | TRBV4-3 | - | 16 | TGCGCCAGCAGCCAAGATAGGCTAGCGGGGTACAATGAGCAGTTCTTC | CASSQDRLAGYNEQFF
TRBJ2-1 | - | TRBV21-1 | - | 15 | TGTGCCAGCAGCAACGGGACTAGCGGTCACAATGAGCAGTTCTTC | CASSNGTSGHNEQFF
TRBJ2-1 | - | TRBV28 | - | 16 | TGTGCCAGCAGTTCCCCAGAGGAGGGGGGGGGAGATGAGCAGTTCTTC | CASSSPEEGGGDEQFF
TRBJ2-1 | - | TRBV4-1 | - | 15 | TGCGCCAGCAGCCAAGTCCCCGGGGCCTACAATGAGCAGTTCTTC | CASSQVPGAYNEQFF
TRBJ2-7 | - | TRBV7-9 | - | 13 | TGTGCCAGCAGCCCGACAGGTACGAGGGAGCAGTACTTC | CASSPTGTREQYF
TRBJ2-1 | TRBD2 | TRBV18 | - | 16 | TGTGCCAGCTCACCCCCCGGGACTAGCTCCTACAATGAGCAGTTCTTC | CASSPPGTSSYNEQFF
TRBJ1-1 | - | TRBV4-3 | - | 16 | TGCGCCAGCAGCCCTGGGATTCGGGGGAAGAGCACTGAATCTTTCTTT | CASSPGIRGKSTESFF
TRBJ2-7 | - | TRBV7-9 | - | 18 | TGTGCCAGCAGCTTAGATTGGCCCAGCCCAGGGGCCTCCTACGAGCAGTACTTC | CASSLDWPSPGASYEQYF
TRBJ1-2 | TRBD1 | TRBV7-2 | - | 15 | TGTGCCAGCAGCTCCCAACAGGGGGGCGGCTATGGCTACACCTTC | CASSSQQGGGYGYTF
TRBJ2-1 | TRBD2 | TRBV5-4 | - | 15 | TGTGCCAGCAGCCCACGCGGGAGCTCCTACAATGAGCAGTTCTTC | CASSPRGSSYNEQFF
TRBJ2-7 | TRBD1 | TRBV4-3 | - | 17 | TGCGCCAGCAGCCAAGAGATAAGGGGGCATCAACCCTACGAGCAGTACTTC | CASSQEIRGHQPYEQYF
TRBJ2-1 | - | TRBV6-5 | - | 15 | TGTGCCAGCAGCAACCCCGGGACTGGGATCAATGAGCAGTTCTTC | CASSNPGTGINEQFF
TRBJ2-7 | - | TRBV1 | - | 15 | TGCACCAGCAGCCAAGAATCGGGGACAGCCGGCGAGCAGTACTTC | CTSSQESGTAGEQYF
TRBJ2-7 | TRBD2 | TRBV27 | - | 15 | TGTGCCAGCAGTGTAAGTAGCGGGGGATTCTACGAGCAGTACTTC | CASSVSSGGFYEQYF